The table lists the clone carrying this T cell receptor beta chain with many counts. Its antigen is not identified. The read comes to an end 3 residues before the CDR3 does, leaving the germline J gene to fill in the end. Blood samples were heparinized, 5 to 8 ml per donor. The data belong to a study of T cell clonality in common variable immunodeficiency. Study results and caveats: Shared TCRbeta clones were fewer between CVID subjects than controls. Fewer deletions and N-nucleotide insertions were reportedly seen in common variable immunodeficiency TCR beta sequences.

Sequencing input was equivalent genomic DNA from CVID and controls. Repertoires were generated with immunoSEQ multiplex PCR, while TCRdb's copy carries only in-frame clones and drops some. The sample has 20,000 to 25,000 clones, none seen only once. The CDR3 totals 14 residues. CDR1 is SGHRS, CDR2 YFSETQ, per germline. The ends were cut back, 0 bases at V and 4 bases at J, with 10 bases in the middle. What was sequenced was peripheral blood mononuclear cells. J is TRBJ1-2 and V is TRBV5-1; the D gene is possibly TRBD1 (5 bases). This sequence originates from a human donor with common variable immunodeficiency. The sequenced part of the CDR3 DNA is TGCGCCAGCAGCTTGGAGAGGGGACTCTATGGC. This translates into CASSLERGLYG. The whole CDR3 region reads CASSLERGLYGYTF.